This is a list of T cell receptor beta chains from one sample in a study of control samples from healthy donors and cancer patients. Profiled with immunoSEQ multiplex PCR; TCRdb holds only in-frame clones, not every one. The sample has more than 110,000 clones; 88% are singletons. The sequencing input was blood. The source of these receptors is a woman in her twenties or thirties in good health. Each CDR3 is given with its conserved first and last residue. The D gene is left open where the match is weak. Not all rows give a size; the values are once, few, many and, for expanded clones, a class.

V	D	size	J	DNA	CDR3
TRBV3-1/TRBV3-2	-	-	TRBJ1-5	TGTGCCAGCAGCCACGGACAGTCCAATCAGCCCCAGCATTTT	CASSHGQSNQPQHF
TRBV30	TRBD2	-	TRBJ2-5	TGTGCCTGGAGGAGTAGCGGGAGGGCCTACCAAGAGACCCAGTACTTC	CAWRSSGRAYQETQYF
TRBV5-5	-	-	TRBJ1-1	TGTGCCAGCAGCTTGACATTGGGCGTGAACACTGAAGCTTTCTTT	CASSLTLGVNTEAFF
TRBV5-1	-	-	TRBJ1-6	TGCGCCAGCAGCTTGTGGGGGTCGGAGGGTTCACCCCTCCACTTT	CASSLWGSEGSPLHF
TRBV18	-	-	TRBJ2-7	TGTGCCAGCTCAACTAACCGCTACGAGCAGTACTTC	CASSTNRYEQYF
TRBV5-4	-	-	TRBJ2-7	TGTGCCAGCAGCTTGGCGTTCGAGAGCTCCTACGAGCAGTACTTC	CASSLAFESSYEQYF
TRBV7-9	TRBD1	-	TRBJ1-5	TGTGCCAGCAGCTCGTCCGGTAGTACAGGGGAGACCCAGCATTTT	CASSSSGSTGETQHF
TRBV20-1	-	-	TRBJ2-7	TGCAGTGCTAGAGTATTTGGCGAGCAGTACTTC	CSARVFGEQYF
TRBV5-4	-	few	TRBJ2-7	TGTGCCAGCGGGACAACGACCTACGAGCAGTACTTC	CASGTTTYEQYF
TRBV5-1	-	-	TRBJ2-5	TGCGCCAGCAGCTTGGACCGGGGGTGGGAGACCCAGTACTTC	CASSLDRGWETQYF
TRBV2	-	-	TRBJ2-5	TGTGCCAGCACTCCTCTGGCCGGGGTGGGGACCCAGTACTTC	CASTPLAGVGTQYF
TRBV29-1	TRBD2	few	TRBJ2-1	TGCAGCGCATCCCCATACCTAGGGACTAGCGGGATCTACAATGAGCAGTTCTTC	CSASPYLGTSGIYNEQFF
TRBV19	TRBD1	-	TRBJ1-4	TGTGCCAGTAGTCCACAGGGGGCACAGGAAAAACTGTTTTTT	CASSPQGAQEKLFF
TRBV6-2/TRBV6-3	-	-	TRBJ2-7	TGTGCCAGCAGTTACCCCTCCGAGCAGTACTTC	CASSYPSEQYF
TRBV28	TRBD1	few	TRBJ2-2	TGTGCCAGCAGCAGACAGGGCTCGAACACCGGGGAGCTGTTTTTT	CASSRQGSNTGELFF
TRBV7-7	TRBD2	-	TRBJ2-5	TGTGCCAGCAGCGACGGACTAGCGGGGGCACAAGAGACCCAGTACTTC	CASSDGLAGAQETQYF
TRBV9	-	few	TRBJ1-6	TGTGCCAGCAGGGGCGGGAGCTCCTATAATTCACCCCTCCACTTT	CASRGGSSYNSPLHF
TRBV6-5	-	once	TRBJ2-3	TGTGCCAGCAGCCGCTCGGGGGAGAGCACAGATACGCAGTATTTT	CASSRSGESTDTQYF
TRBV5-6	-	-	TRBJ2-6	TGTGCCAGCAGCTTGGACAGGTTCGACTCTGGGGCCAACGTCCTGACTTTC	CASSLDRFDSGANVLTF
TRBV7-2	TRBD1	-	TRBJ2-3	TGTGCCAGCAGCTCGACAGGGTGGAGCACAGATACGCAGTATTTT	CASSSTGWSTDTQYF